This TCR beta chain was retrieved from a study of blood T cell repertoires in COVID-19. For the study at large: From the United States, Italy and Spain came samples of acute and convalescent COVID-19.

The CDR3 contains 13 residues. From germline, CDR1 is SEHNR and CDR2 FQNEAQ (reference sequence). V shed 5 bases, J shed 4 bases, and the junction held 4 bases outside the gene matches. Sequencing used immunoSEQ multiplex PCR; TCRdb keeps in-frame clones, though not all of them. The table has roughly 150,000 clones, more than 70% seen once. Sequenced: peripheral blood. This clonotype originated in a man aged 55 to 70 with acute or convalescent COVID-19. The chain combines TRBV7-9 with TRBJ1-2; 7 bases align to TRBD1. This CDR3 is CASSPGQAYGYTF. Here the CDR3 DNA reads TGTGCCAGCAGCCCCGGACAGGCCTATGGCTACACCTTC.